In its sample, the clone carrying this T cell receptor (beta chain) was seen many times. The target antigen is unknown. The data originate from a study of neurological immune-mediated disorders. V lost 4 bases to trimming and J lost 2 bases; unmatched junction nucleotides: 0. Germline V gene lookup returns CDR1 SQVTM and CDR2 ANQGSEA. The CDR3 contains 12 residues. The cDNA was generated through 5'RACE incorporating 10-nucleotide random UMIs. TCRdb redid the calling of the 5' RACE reads with MiXCR, one entry per CDR3 protein. The data contain about 62,000 distinct CDR3 sequences, less than 4% of them seen just once; the ten biggest clones take up roughly 2%. Notes on the study in general: No clinical or MRI feature was associated with the multiple sclerosis repertoire cluster. Whereas HTLV-1-associated myelopathy showed the most TCR clonal expansion, multiple sclerosis showed the least, with levels below those of healthy controls.

PBMCs stored at -80 C, 2 million in total, were the source of the unsorted libraries. The source material was PBMCs. The V call is TRBV29-1, the J call TRBJ1-2; 8 bases fit TRBD1. This TCR derives from a woman aged 45-59 years with multiple sclerosis. CDR3 nucleotide sequence: TGCAGCGTTGGGGACAGGAACTATGGCTACACCTTC. Amino acid sequence: CSVGDRNYGYTF. The entire variable domain, with the rest obtained from reference TRBV29-1 and TRBJ1-2, is as follows: SAVISQKPSRDICQRGTSLTIQCQVDSQVTMMFWYRQQPGQSLTLIATANQGSEATYESGFVIDKFPISRPNLTFSTLTVSNMSPEDSSIYLCSVGDRNYGYTFGSGTRLTVV.